What follows are 3 T cell receptor beta chains derived from one specimen sequenced in a study of siplizumab effects on memory and regulatory T cells. Sequenced by immunoSEQ multiplex PCR; TCRdb stores in-frame clones only, minus some. The profile covers approximately 100,000 clones, with 94% appearing a single time and over 0.55% taken by the ten largest. Sample: Tregs sorted from blood. The receptors come from a human donor in good health.

This clone was recorded once. This chain links TRBV28 with TRBJ2-7; D tentatively reads TRBD1 or TRBD2 (6 bases each). Looked up from germline, CDR1 is MDHEN and CDR2 is SYDVKM. This CDR3 has 16 amino acids. Trimming pared 5 bases from V and 5 bases from J, leaving 22 bases between. The CDR3 region has the DNA TGTGCCAGCAGTGGGACGGGGGCGATCGCGGTCCACGAGCAGTACTTC. This encodes CASSGTGAIAVHEQYF.

V and J are TRBV18 and TRBJ2-5; D may correspond to TRBD1 or TRBD2 (6 bases each). V was cut by 4 bases and J by 4 bases, with 16 bases left in between. This CDR3 has 15 amino acids. Germline V gene lookup returns CDR1 KGHSH and CDR2 LQKENI. CDR3 DNA sequence: TGTGCCAGCTCACAGACGGGGGCGACTCGAGAGACCCAGTACTTC. This codes for CASSQTGATRETQYF.

The chain carries TRBV28 and TRBJ2-1, with 8 bases aligning to TRBD2. V shed 6 bases and J 4 bases; nucleotides not matched to a gene: 8. The CDR3 length is 15 residues. The germline V gene has CDR1 MDHEN and CDR2 SYDVKM. The CDR3 nucleotides are TGTGCCAGCAGCCCGGGGATAGCGGGATACAATGAGCAGTTCTTC. It translates to CASSPGIAGYNEQFF.